The 29 T cell receptor beta chains below were found in one sample sequenced in a study of cytomegalovirus exposure and HLA in healthy donors. It was with 60 Vbeta and 13 Jbeta primers that the PCR ran. Sequencing used immunoSEQ multiplex PCR; TCRdb keeps in-frame clones, though not all of them. The table shows about 130,000 clones, with around 74% occurring only once. Sequencing was performed on PBMCs. The receptors here all came from a young man in good health and CMV-seropositive.

This chain links TRBV7-2 with TRBJ1-2; perhaps TRBD1 as D (6 bases). The germline V and J ends were trimmed by 1 base and 8 bases, with 11 bases remaining between them. The CDR3 loop spans 13 amino acids. Germline loops: CDR1 SGHTA, CDR2 FQGNSA. CDR3 sequence: CASSLVDSKGYTF. The CDR3 nucleotides read TGTGCCAGCAGCTTAGTGGACAGCAAGGGCTACACCTTC.

The chain joins TRBV18 to TRBJ2-1; TRBD1 might be the D (6 bases). The CDR3 is 17 amino acids. Trimming took off 3 bases at V and 8 bases at J, with 23 bases between the two ends. Germline V gene sequence: CDR1 KGHSH, CDR2 LQKENI. DNA of the CDR3: TGTGCCAGCTCACCTTCCCAAGGACAGATCAACTCCGATGAGCAGTTCTTC. Protein sequence: CASSPSQGQINSDEQFF.

The V call is TRBV6-5, the J call TRBJ1-1; tentatively, D is TRBD1 (6 bases). V was pared by 2 bases and J by 5 bases, with 9 bases between. There are 13 residues in the CDR3. In germline, CDR1 is MNHEY, CDR2 SVGAGI. CDR3 region: CASSYGRGTEAFF. The CDR3 coding sequence is TGTGCCAGCAGTTACGGCAGGGGAACTGAAGCTTTCTTT.

This sequence joins TRBV5-4 and TRBJ1-3; no clear D. The V and J ends lost 5 bases and 4 bases respectively, with 10 bases between them. The CDR3 loop spans 13 amino acids. Germline V gives CDR1 SGHNT, CDR2 YYREEE (reference sequence). The CDR3 reads CASSSGGGNTIYF. CDR3 nucleotide sequence: TGTGCCAGCAGTTCTGGAGGAGGAAACACCATATATTTT.

The V call is TRBV7-2, the J call TRBJ1-5; no clear D gene. The CDR3 has 12 residues. V was clipped by 4 bases and J by 9 bases, with 10 bases between them. Germline CDR1 SGHTA, CDR2 FQGNSA. The CDR3 nucleotides read TGTGCCAGCAGCTCACCGGGTACGCCCCAGCATTTT. Amino acid sequence: CASSSPGTPQHF.

The rearrangement links TRBV5-1 to TRBJ2-2; D is ambiguous. The CDR3 extends over 13 amino acids. V lost 4 bases and J 3 bases, leaving 7 bases between the germline ends. Germline-derived CDR1 and CDR2 are SGHRS and YFSETQ. The CDR3 region has the DNA TGCGCCAGCAGCCCAGGATACACCGGGGAGCTGTTTTTT. Protein sequence: CASSPGYTGELFF.

The chain is built from TRBV16 and TRBJ2-7; 9 nucleotides match TRBD1. Germline V lookup: CDR1 KGHSY, CDR2 FQNENV. Trimming removed 9 bases from V and 5 bases from J; junction bases left unmatched: 8. The CDR3 consists of 13 residues. The DNA for the CDR3 is TGTGCCAGTGAGGGACAGGGTTCCCACGAGCAGTACTTC. Translation: CASEGQGSHEQYF.

About this clone: At one of its ends the junction is not consistent with the germline gene, which may arise from a read error. This chain connects TRBV7-9 to TRBJ1-5; D is unclear. Germline V gene lookup returns CDR1 SEHNR and CDR2 FQNEAQ (reference sequence). The CDR3 runs to 12 residues. CDR3 sequence reads: CSSSLPGQPQHF. CDR3 nucleotides: TGTTCCAGCAGCTTACCTGGCCAGCCCCAGCATTTT.

The V and J genes are TRBV5-1 and TRBJ2-7, with 7 bases fitting TRBD2. V lost 0 bases, J lost 7 bases, and 4 bases stayed unmatched. Per the germline V gene, CDR1 is SGHRS and CDR2 is YFSETQ. The CDR3 is 13 amino acids. The CDR3 loop reads CASSLEWGGEQYF. CDR3 coding DNA: TGCGCCAGCAGCTTGGAATGGGGGGGGGAGCAGTACTTC.

This clone was recorded a few times. This chain connects TRBV5-1 to TRBJ2-7, with TRBD2 as a possible D gene (5 bases). This CDR3 spans 13 amino acids. Trimming removed 3 bases at V and 3 bases at J, with 10 bases between. Looked up from germline, CDR1 is SGHRS and CDR2 is YFSETQ. CDR3 sequence (DNA): TGCGCCAGCAGCTCGGGCGGAGGCTACGAGCAGTACTTC. This encodes CASSSGGGYEQYF.

This chain connects TRBV9 to TRBJ1-5, with D possibly TRBD1 on 6 matching bases. Per germline, CDR1 SGDLS and CDR2 YYNGEE. V was cut by 3 bases and J by 3 bases, with 13 bases left in between. There are 15 residues in the CDR3. The CDR3 sequence is CASSEGGGSNQPQHF. CDR3 nucleotides: TGTGCCAGCAGCGAGGGGGGAGGGTCCAATCAGCCCCAGCATTTT.

This sequence joins TRBV5-1 and TRBJ1-1; the match to TRBD1 covers 7 bases. J gave up 6 bases and V 0 bases, and 5 bases lay outside the gene matches. CDR1 and CDR2 (germline): SGHRS, YFSETQ. The CDR3 extends over 14 amino acids. CDR3 bases: TGCGCCAGCAGCTTGGAGGGGGCGCGGGCTGAAGCTTTCTTT. It codes for CASSLEGARAEAFF.

This chain connects TRBV7-2 to TRBJ2-1; D perhaps matches TRBD2 (6 bases). CDR3 length: 15 residues. V lost 5 bases and J 7 bases, leaving 18 bases between the germline ends. The germline CDR1 and CDR2 sequences are SGHTA and FQGNSA. The chain's CDR3 is CASSRPGTRGNEQFF. CDR3 sequence (DNA): TGTGCCAGCAGCCGACCCGGGACTCGTGGGAATGAGCAGTTCTTC. The variable domain in full, completed from reference TRBV7-2 and TRBJ2-1, reads GAGVSQSPSNKVTEKGKDVELRCDPISGHTALYWYRQSLGQGLEFLIYFQGNSAPDKSGLPSDRFSAERTGGSVSTLTIQRTQQEDSAVYLCASSRPGTRGNEQFFGPGTRLTVL.

The chain has TRBV28 and TRBJ2-7; possible D gene TRBD2, 5 bases. Deletions cut 1 base from V and 4 bases from J, with 5 bases between. This CDR3 is built from 12 residues. The germline gives CDR1 MDHEN, CDR2 SYDVKM. The DNA for the CDR3 is TGTGCCAGCAGTTTATTAGCGTACGAGCAGTACTTC. Translation gives CASSLLAYEQYF.

This chain joins TRBV4-1 and TRBJ2-3; 14 bases are shared with TRBD2. Germline trimming cut 0 bases from V and 6 bases from J; bases unmatched to any gene: 2. Germline CDR1 is MGHRA and CDR2 is YSYEKL. CDR3 size: 16 residues. The CDR3 DNA sequence: TGCGCCAGCAGCCAAGACAGGACTAGCGGGAGGGATACGCAGTATTTT. This translates into CASSQDRTSGRDTQYF.

V and J are TRBV5-4 and TRBJ1-6; 11 bases line up with TRBD1. Germline CDR1 is SGHNT and CDR2 is YYREEE (reference sequence). V shed 3 bases, J shed 8 bases, and the junction held 7 bases outside the gene matches. The CDR3 has 16 amino acids. The CDR3, as DNA: TGTGCCAGCAGCTCACTGGGGACAGGGGGTTATTCACCCCTCCACTTT. Amino acid sequence: CASSSLGTGGYSPLHF.

This chain uses TRBV7-6 with TRBJ2-7; tentative D call: TRBD2 (6 bases). Germline V gene sequence: CDR1 SGHVS, CDR2 FNYEAQ. The CDR3 runs 16 residues. The V end lost 5 bases, the J end lost 0 bases, and 17 bases lay between the germline ends. The CDR3 coding sequence is TGTGCCAGCAGCAACCTGGGGGGTGGGGGCTCCTACGAGCAGTACTTC. It yields the protein CASSNLGGGGSYEQYF.

The V gene is TRBV2, the J gene TRBJ2-7, with 13 bases aligning to TRBD2. Germline values: CDR1 SNHLY, CDR2 FYNNEI. This CDR3 has 14 residues. J lost 3 bases, V lost 7 bases, and 3 bases had no gene match. CDR3 nucleotide sequence: TGTGCCAGCACTCGGACTAGCGGGAGCTACGAGCAGTACTTC. Protein: CASTRTSGSYEQYF. Drawing the rest from reference TRBV2 and TRBJ2-7, the complete variable domain is EPEVTQTPSHQVTQMGQEVILRCVPISNHLYFYWYRQILGQKVEFLVSFYNNEISEKSEIFDDQFSVERPDGSNFTLKIRSTKLEDSAMYFCASTRTSGSYEQYFGPGTRLTVT.

The V call is TRBV19, the J call TRBJ2-7; TRBD2 agrees at 9 bases. The CDR3 contains 14 residues. Trimming took 6 bases from V and 2 from J; bases not matched to a gene: 5. In germline, CDR1 is LNHDA, CDR2 SQIVND (reference sequence). CDR3 coding DNA: TGTGCCAGTAGCTTAGCGGGAGTGACCTACGAGCAGTACTTC. Protein: CASSLAGVTYEQYF.

This sequence joins TRBV19 and TRBJ1-2; no firm D call. The CDR3 has 14 amino acids. The germline V and J ends were trimmed by 7 bases and 2 bases, with 14 bases remaining between them. Germline V gene lookup returns CDR1 LNHDA and CDR2 SQIVND (reference sequence). In nucleotides, the CDR3 is TGTGCCAGTAAAGTGGCGGGAGTGAACTATGGCTACACCTTC. Protein: CASKVAGVNYGYTF.

This clone was found a few times. The genes are TRBV28 and TRBJ2-1; 11 positions match TRBD2. The CDR3 runs to 13 residues. The germline V gene has CDR1 MDHEN and CDR2 SYDVKM. This CDR3 reads CATYSGGAYEQFF. The CDR3 nucleotides read TGTGCTACTTATAGCGGGGGGGCGTATGAGCAGTTCTTC.

The J gene is TRBJ2-2, the V gene TRBV7-3; D is ambiguous. CDR1 and CDR2 from the germline V gene are SGHTA and FQGTGA. The V end lost 2 bases, the J end lost 1 base, and 8 bases lay between the germline ends. The CDR3 has 15 residues. The CDR3 loop is CASSLEQRNTGELFF. CDR3 nucleotides: TGTGCCAGCAGCTTAGAACAGAGGAACACCGGGGAGCTGTTTTTT.

The genes are TRBV9 and TRBJ1-2; 10 bases fit TRBD1. The CDR3 spans 15 residues. Germline V CDR1 and CDR2: SGDLS, YYNGEE. With 3 bases clipped from V and 6 bases from J, the junction kept 8 bases outside the gene matches. The CDR3 bases are TGTGCCAGCAGCGCATCGACAGGGGGCCTTAATGGCTACACCTTC. Translation gives CASSASTGGLNGYTF. The entire variable domain, with the rest obtained from reference TRBV9 and TRBJ1-2, is as follows: DSGVTQTPKHLITATGQRVTLRCSPRSGDLSVYWYQQSLDQGLQFLIQYYNGEERAKGNILERFSAQQFPDLHSELNLSSLELGDSALYFCASSASTGGLNGYTFGSGTRLTVV.

The gene calls are TRBV6-7 and TRBJ1-4; no definite D call. TRBV6-7 is classed as an ORF, of uncertain function. Trimming shortened V by 6 bases and J by 8 bases, and 10 bases separated the two germline ends. The CDR3 length is 12 residues. CDR3 DNA sequence: TGTGCCAGCAGATACGACGGGGAAAAACTGTTTTTT. Protein: CASRYDGEKLFF.

The chain has TRBV19 and TRBJ2-7, with D perhaps matching TRBD2 (5 bases). The V gene lost 5 bases and the J gene lost 2 bases, with 10 bases spanning the gap. The CDR3 runs to 13 residues. Per germline, CDR1 LNHDA and CDR2 SQIVND (reference sequence). The CDR3 loop is CASSPGFTYEQYF. The CDR3 region has the DNA TGTGCCAGTAGTCCGGGGTTTACCTACGAGCAGTACTTC.

The chain uses TRBV4-1 and TRBJ2-6, with D possibly being TRBD1 (5 bases). Germline assignment: CDR1 MGHRA and CDR2 YSYEKL. V was trimmed by 4 bases and J by 0 bases, leaving 22 bases between them. This CDR3 contains 20 residues. This CDR3 reads CASSPPGAGPESSGANVLTF. The CDR3 bases are TGCGCCAGCAGCCCCCCTGGGGCAGGTCCCGAATCCTCTGGGGCCAACGTCCTGACTTTC.

This clone was counted only a few times. CDR3 residues: CASSYSAAGNTIYF. The CDR3 bases are TGTGCCAGCAGTTACTCGGCCGCTGGAAACACCATATATTTT. V is TRBV6-5 and J is TRBJ1-3; unclear D gene. The CDR3 has 14 amino acids. The V end was cut by 0 bases, the J end by 2 bases, with 5 bases between. Germline V gene sequence: CDR1 MNHEY, CDR2 SVGAGI.

V and J are TRBV9 and TRBJ2-1; TRBD2 matches at 11 bases. The J segment lost 6 bases and the V segment lost 4 bases, leaving 6 bases of the junction unmatched. This CDR3 has 15 residues. The germline gives CDR1 SGDLS, CDR2 YYNGEE. The CDR3 bases are TGTGCCAGCAGCTTTCTAGCGGGAGGCCGCAATGAGCAGTTCTTC. Amino acids: CASSFLAGGRNEQFF.

This clone was detected only a few times. The rearrangement joins TRBV6-4 to TRBJ1-6, with D uncertain. Trimming removed 8 bases from V and 7 bases from J, with 12 bases in between. CDR1 and CDR2 (germline): MRHNA, SNTAGT. The CDR3 is made up of 13 amino acids. The CDR3 is CASGAQVNSPLHF. The CDR3 DNA sequence: TGTGCCAGCGGAGCACAAGTGAATTCACCCCTCCACTTT.